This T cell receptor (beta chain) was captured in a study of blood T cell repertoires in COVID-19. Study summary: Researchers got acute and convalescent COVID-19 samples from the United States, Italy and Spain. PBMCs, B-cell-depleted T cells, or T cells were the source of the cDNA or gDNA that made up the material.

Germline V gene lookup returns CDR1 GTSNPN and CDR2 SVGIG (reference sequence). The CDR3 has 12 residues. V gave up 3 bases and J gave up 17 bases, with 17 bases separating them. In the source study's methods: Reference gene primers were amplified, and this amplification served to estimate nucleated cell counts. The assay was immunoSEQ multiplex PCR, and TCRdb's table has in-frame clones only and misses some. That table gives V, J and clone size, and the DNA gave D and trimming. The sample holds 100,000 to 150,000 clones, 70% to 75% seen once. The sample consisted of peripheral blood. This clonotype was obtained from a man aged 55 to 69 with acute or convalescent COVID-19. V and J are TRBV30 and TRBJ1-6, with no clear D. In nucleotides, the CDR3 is TGTGCCTGGAGCGACTTGGATAGGAAGGTCCACTTT. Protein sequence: CAWSDLDRKVHF.